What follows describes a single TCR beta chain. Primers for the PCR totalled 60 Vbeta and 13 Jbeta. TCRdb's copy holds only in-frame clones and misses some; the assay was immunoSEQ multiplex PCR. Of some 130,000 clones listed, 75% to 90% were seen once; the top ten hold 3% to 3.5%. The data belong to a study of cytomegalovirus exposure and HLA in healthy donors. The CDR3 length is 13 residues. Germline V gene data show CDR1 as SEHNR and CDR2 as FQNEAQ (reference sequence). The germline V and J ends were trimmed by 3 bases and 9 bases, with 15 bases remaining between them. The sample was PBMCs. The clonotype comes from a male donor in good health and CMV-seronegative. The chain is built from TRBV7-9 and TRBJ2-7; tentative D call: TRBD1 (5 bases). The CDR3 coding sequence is TGTGCCAGCAGCTTCTTTATTGGGCAGGGGCAGTACTTC. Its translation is CASSFFIGQGQYF.